These 14 T cell receptor beta chains originate from one sample sequenced in a study of radiation and T cells in renal cell carcinoma. The table came from immunoSEQ multiplex PCR; TCRdb's copy has only in-frame clones and leaves some out. Counted here are 70,000 to 100,000 clones, 65% to 90% occurring once; the ten biggest clones make up about 23%. Sample time point: blood 2 weeks post-SBRT. The treatment denotes: 15 Gy SBRT to primary tumor, nephrectomy 4 weeks later. Material: blood, obtained from a patient whose treatment included radiotherapy and nephrectomy. The receptors stem from a woman aged 45-65 years with renal cell carcinoma.

The V and J genes are TRBV9 and TRBJ2-5, with D hard to call. Germline V gene sequence: CDR1 SGDLS, CDR2 YYNGEE. The V and J ends lost 1 base and 5 bases respectively, with 6 bases between them. The CDR3 consists of 12 residues. CDR3 nucleotide sequence: TGTGCCAGCAGCGTATCCGGCGAGACCCAGTACTTC. This gives the protein CASSVSGETQYF.

This clone has just one count. V and J are TRBV10-2 and TRBJ1-5; TRBD1 is a possible D gene (5 bases). The germline CDR1 and CDR2 sequences are WSHSY and SAAADI. This CDR3 has 13 residues. V gave up 8 bases and J gave up 6 bases, with 14 bases separating them. In DNA form, the CDR3 reads TGCGCCAGCGCGGGGGGGGAGGGTCAGCCCCAGCATTTT. It yields the protein CASAGGEGQPQHF.

The rearrangement uses TRBV9 and TRBJ2-3, with 16 positions matching TRBD2. The germline gives CDR1 SGDLS, CDR2 YYNGEE. The CDR3 totals 21 residues. Trimming at V came to 2 bases and at J to 2 bases, leaving 14 bases not matched to a gene. CDR3 in DNA: TGTGCCAGCAGCGTTTATATTGCGGGGACTAGCGGGAGGGGCACCACAGATACGCAGTATTTT. Its translation is CASSVYIAGTSGRGTTDTQYF.

J is TRBJ2-4 and V is TRBV27; D is unclear. The germline V gene has CDR1 MNHEY and CDR2 SMNVEV (reference sequence). V was trimmed by 2 bases and J by 1 base, leaving 9 bases between them. There are 15 residues in the CDR3. The chain's CDR3 is CASSLIPWAKNIQYF. The CDR3 DNA is TGTGCCAGCAGTTTAATCCCTTGGGCCAAAAACATTCAGTACTTC.

CDR3 in DNA: TGTGCCAGCAGCGACTGGAGGGATACGCAGTATTTT. Protein: CASSDWRDTQYF. The chain combines TRBV27 with TRBJ2-3; a weak D match, TRBD2 (5 bases). Germline V CDR1 and CDR2: MNHEY, SMNVEV (reference sequence). The V and J ends lost 6 bases and 6 bases respectively, with 10 bases between them. CDR3 length: 12 amino acids.

Regarding this clone: The same CDR3 is also encoded by other DNA sequences in this sample. This sequence joins TRBV6-5 and TRBJ2-7; the match to TRBD2 covers 7 bases. CDR3 length: 12 residues. Germline V gene lookup returns CDR1 MNHEY and CDR2 SVGAGI. Unmatched junction bases numbered 2, after V lost 5 bases and J lost 4 bases. As DNA, the CDR3 is TGTGCCAGCAGTCGCGGGGGTTACGAGCAGTACTTC. Translating it yields CASSRGGYEQYF.

V usage is TRBV7-8 and J usage is TRBJ1-3, with D unclear. The germline gives CDR1 SGHVS, CDR2 FQNEAQ. V was pared by 1 base and J by 2 bases, with 6 bases between. This CDR3 has 14 amino acids. CDR3 amino acids: CASSLGEAGNTIYF. The CDR3 DNA follows: TGTGCCAGCAGCTTAGGGGAGGCTGGAAACACCATATATTTT.

This clone was found a few times. The chain has TRBV5-6 and TRBJ2-5; 9 bases are a match to TRBD2. V was clipped by 5 bases and J by 6 bases; unmatched bases: 20. Germline assignment: CDR1 SGHDT and CDR2 YYEEEE. The CDR3 length is 18 residues. CDR3 region: CASSSIGLGLAGFKTQYF. CDR3 DNA sequence: TGTGCCAGCAGTTCGATCGGGCTGGGCCTAGCGGGATTCAAGACCCAGTACTTC.

The V gene is TRBV28, the J gene TRBJ2-1, with D uncertain. V lost 1 base and J 10 bases, leaving 2 bases between the germline ends. This CDR3 region has 10 residues. CDR1 MDHEN and CDR2 SYDVKM come from the germline V gene. The DNA for the CDR3 is TGTGCCAGCAGTTTATTCGAGCAGTTCTTC. Amino acids: CASSLFEQFF.

This clone was observed once. This rearrangement joins TRBV13 to TRBJ2-5; D not certain. The tail of the sequence fits TRBJ2-7 better, so the J call may be wrong. In germline, CDR1 is PRHDT, CDR2 FYEKMQ (reference sequence). This CDR3 is built from 12 residues. For the CDR3, the DNA is TGTGCCAGCAGCCGAGCCCGGTACGAGCAGTACTTC. Residues: CASSRARYEQYF.

V gene TRBV20-1 combines with J gene TRBJ2-7, with TRBD2 as a possible D gene (5 bases). Germline values: CDR1 DFQATT, CDR2 SNEGSKA (reference sequence). The V and J ends lost 5 bases and 3 bases respectively, with 8 bases between them. The CDR3 length is 11 residues. The CDR3 sequence is CSASLVYEQYF. Here the CDR3 DNA reads TGCAGTGCTTCACTAGTCTACGAGCAGTACTTC.

The gene calls are TRBV5-1 and TRBJ1-4, with D possibly TRBD1 on 5 matching bases. V lost 6 bases, J lost 0 bases, and 9 bases lay in between. This CDR3 spans 14 amino acids. Germline CDR1 SGHRS, CDR2 YFSETQ. The CDR3 coding sequence is TGCGCCAGCAATCCGGGGGCAACTAATGAAAAACTGTTTTTT. Translating gives CASNPGATNEKLFF. Drawing the rest from reference TRBV5-1 and TRBJ1-4, the complete variable domain is KAGVTQTPRYLIKTRGQQVTLSCSPISGHRSVSWYQQTPGQGLQFLFEYFSETQRNKGNFPGRFSGRQFSNSRSEMNVSTLELGDSALYLCASNPGATNEKLFFGSGTQLSVL.

The rearrangement uses TRBV11-2 and TRBJ2-1; 9 nucleotides match TRBD2. V lost 5 bases, J lost 1 base, and 3 bases stayed unmatched. Germline CDR1 is SGHAT and CDR2 is FQNNGV. The CDR3 runs to 15 residues. CDR3 amino acids: CASSLAGLSYNEQFF. In nucleotides, the CDR3 is TGTGCCAGCAGCCTAGCGGGGCTATCCTACAATGAGCAGTTCTTC.

This clone was seen a few times. CDR3 nucleotide sequence: TGTGCCAGCAGCTTGGAGGCCGGGGGACCAACTGCCTACAATGAGCAGTTCTTC. Translation gives CASSLEAGGPTAYNEQFF. The chain joins TRBV5-4 to TRBJ2-1; TRBD2 might be the D (6 bases). The CDR3 consists of 18 residues. Trimming shortened V by 0 bases and J by 2 bases, and 18 bases separated the two germline ends. The germline V gene encodes CDR1 SGHNT and CDR2 YYREEE (reference sequence).